This T cell receptor beta chain emerged from a study of technical replicates of blood from a handful of donors. The CDR3 consists of 13 residues. Germline V gene lookup returns CDR1 MNHEY and CDR2 SVGAGI. Trimming at V came to 7 bases and at J to 9 bases, leaving 9 bases not matched to a gene. This table comes from immunoSEQ multiplex PCR, and its TCRdb copy is limited to in-frame clones, with some not included. The table has around 80,000 clones, roughly 90% seen once. The origin of this receptor is a human donor in good health. Sample: T cells isolated from PBMCs. The chain links TRBV6-5 to TRBJ1-1, with TRBD1 matching 9 bases. Here the CDR3 DNA reads TGTGCCAGCAAGCTGGGACAGGGACGGAAAGCTTTCTTT. Encoded protein: CASKLGQGRKAFF.